The 29 T cell receptor beta chains in this list originate from one sample, sequenced in a study of blood T cell repertoires in COVID-19. This table comes from immunoSEQ multiplex PCR, and its TCRdb copy is limited to in-frame clones, with some not included. The table shows fewer than 350,000 clones, with 75% to 85% occurring only once. The sample was peripheral blood. The receptor set was obtained from a human donor in a cohort sampled during active COVID-19.

The chain recombines TRBV24-1 with TRBJ1-2; 9 bases map to TRBD1. The J segment lost 5 bases and the V segment lost 7 bases, leaving 7 bases of the junction unmatched. This CDR3 contains 14 residues. Germline CDR1 is KGHDR and CDR2 is SFDVKD. In DNA, the CDR3 is TGTGCCACCAGCCCGGGACAGGGTATATATGGCTACACCTTC. It specifies CATSPGQGIYGYTF.

The V and J genes are TRBV6-1 and TRBJ2-3, with 12 bases aligning to TRBD2. The CDR3 totals 14 residues. CDR1 and CDR2 from the germline V gene are MNHNS and SASEGT. Trimming took 2 bases from V and 8 from J; bases not matched to a gene: 2. CDR3 nucleotide sequence: TGTGCCAGCAGTGAAACTAGCGGGGGGCCTACGCAGTATTTT. Its translation: CASSETSGGPTQYF.

The V call is TRBV18, the J call TRBJ1-5, with TRBD1 identical over 8 bases. J gave up 4 bases and V 6 bases, and 5 bases lay outside the gene matches. This CDR3 has 14 residues. Germline V gene data show CDR1 as KGHSH and CDR2 as LQKENI. CDR3 nucleotide sequence: TGTGCCAGCTCTGGGACAGGATCGAATCAGCCCCAGCATTTT. Translated: CASSGTGSNQPQHF.

The V gene is TRBV12-5, the J gene TRBJ1-3; possibly TRBD1 for D (6 bases). The CDR3 is 16 amino acids. Trimming removed 1 base from V and 2 bases from J, with 12 bases in between. The germline CDR1 and CDR2 sequences are LGHNT and FRNRAP. Written as DNA, the CDR3 is TGTGCTAGTGGTTTGGGCCCGACAGGTCCTGGAAACACCATATATTTT. Translating it yields CASGLGPTGPGNTIYF. The full variable domain, rest sourced from reference TRBV12-5 and TRBJ1-3, is DARVTQTPRHKVTEMGQEVTMRCQPILGHNTVFWYRQTMMQGLELLAYFRNRAPLDDSGMPKDRFSAEMPDATLATLKIQPSEPRDSAVYFCASGLGPTGPGNTIYFGEGSWLTVV.

The chain couples TRBV24-1 to TRBJ2-3; D gene ambiguous. The CDR3 is made up of 17 amino acids. Trimming cost V 3 bases and J 0 bases, with 15 bases left between them. Germline assignment: CDR1 KGHDR and CDR2 SFDVKD. Here the CDR3 reads CATSDPDFQKSTDTQYF. CDR3 nucleotide sequence: TGTGCCACCAGTGATCCCGACTTTCAAAAGAGCACAGATACGCAGTATTTT.

This clone was picked up a small number of times. The chain recombines TRBV10-3 with TRBJ2-2, with 10 bases that match TRBD1. CDR1 is ENHRY and CDR2 is SYGVKD in the germline V gene. This CDR3 region has 14 residues. The trim removed 8 bases at V and 6 bases at J, leaving 6 bases unmatched. This chain's CDR3 is CAIGGQGDSGELFF. The CDR3 DNA sequence: TGTGCCATCGGAGGACAGGGGGATTCCGGGGAGCTGTTTTTT.

The chain carries TRBV18 and TRBJ2-2, with a tentative D call TRBD1 (6 bases). The CDR3 has 16 amino acids. The V and J ends lost 3 bases and 5 bases respectively, with 16 bases between them. The germline CDR1 and CDR2 sequences are KGHSH and LQKENI. The CDR3 nucleotides read TGTGCCAGCTCACCTTCTCACGGGACAAGAACCGGGGAGCTGTTTTTT. Translation gives CASSPSHGTRTGELFF. Combining the CDR3 with reference TRBV18 and TRBJ2-2 gives the whole variable domain NAGVMQNPRHLVRRRGQEARLRCSPMKGHSHVYWYRQLPEEGLKFMVYLQKENIIDESGMPKERFSAEFPKEGPSILRIQQVVRGDSAAYFCASSPSHGTRTGELFFGEGSRLTVL.

The chain links TRBV6-2 or TRBV6-3 to TRBJ1-5, with 10 bases matching TRBD1. This CDR3 region has 21 residues. Per germline, CDR1 MNHEY and CDR2 SVGEGT. V was clipped by 5 bases and J by 0 bases; unmatched bases: 19. In DNA, the CDR3 is TGTGCCAGCAGTCCCGTCCCGGGACAGGGGACGTACGTCTTTAGCAATCAGCCCCAGCATTTT. Translation gives CASSPVPGQGTYVFSNQPQHF.

V gene TRBV5-1 combines with J gene TRBJ2-3, with D perhaps TRBD1 (5 bases). V shed 1 base and J shed 0 bases, with 9 bases lying between them. The CDR3 runs to 15 residues. CDR1 is SGHRS, CDR2 YFSETQ, per germline. The CDR3 sequence is CASSLRQGSTDTQYF. The CDR3 region has the DNA TGCGCCAGCAGCTTGAGGCAGGGAAGCACAGATACGCAGTATTTT.

V is TRBV10-2 and J is TRBJ2-7; TRBD2 aligns across 8 bases. CDR1 and CDR2 from the germline V gene are WSHSY and SAAADI. CDR3 size: 14 residues. The V gene end was trimmed by 3 bases and the J gene end by 1 base; junction bases not matched to a gene: 2. The CDR3 DNA reads TGCGCCAGCAGTGACACTAGCGGTTCCTACGAGCAGTACTTC. Translation: CASSDTSGSYEQYF.

The V call is TRBV5-1, the J call TRBJ2-1; 9 bases are shared with TRBD2. Looked up from germline, CDR1 is SGHRS and CDR2 is YFSETQ. Germline trimming cut 2 bases from V and 2 bases from J; bases unmatched to any gene: 5. CDR3 size: 16 residues. CDR3 residues: CASSLSAGGPYNEQFF. The CDR3, as DNA: TGCGCCAGCAGCTTAAGCGCGGGGGGGCCCTACAATGAGCAGTTCTTC.

This clone was observed a handful of times. The chain couples TRBV5-1 to TRBJ1-1; tentative D call: TRBD1 (6 bases). The germline V gene has CDR1 SGHRS and CDR2 YFSETQ. This CDR3 is built from 14 residues. Trimming left V 3 bases short and J 4 bases short, with 13 bases between. CDR3 in DNA: TGCGCCAGCAGCTACAGGGAAGGGGGCACTGAAGCTTTCTTT. Translated, it gives CASSYREGGTEAFF.

The sample holds a few counts of this clone. The chain has TRBV28 and TRBJ1-6, with D unclear. V was trimmed by 3 bases and J by 7 bases, leaving 10 bases between them. There are 14 residues in the CDR3. CDR1 MDHEN and CDR2 SYDVKM come from the germline V gene. The CDR3 protein is CASSFYSRNSPLHF. The CDR3 nucleotides are TGTGCCAGCAGTTTTTACAGTAGAAATTCACCCCTCCACTTT.

V usage is TRBV3-1 (or the pseudogene TRBV3-2) and J usage is TRBJ1-5; D is undetermined. The CDR3 extends over 13 amino acids. V was pared by 1 base and J by 1 base, with 2 bases between. CDR1 and CDR2 (germline): LGHDT, YNNKEL (reference sequence). The CDR3 is CASSQVSNQPQHF. The DNA of the CDR3 is TGTGCCAGCAGCCAAGTAAGCAATCAGCCCCAGCATTTT.

This rearrangement joins TRBV27 to TRBJ1-4; TRBD1 aligns across 12 bases. The CDR3 is made up of 19 amino acids. Trimming cost V 5 bases and J 1 base; bases outside gene matches: 11. The V gene's germline CDR1 is MNHEY and CDR2 SMNVEV (reference sequence). This CDR3 reads CASSTDSGTGGRTNEKLFF. The CDR3 nucleotides read TGTGCCAGCAGTACAGACTCCGGGACAGGGGGCAGAACTAATGAAAAACTGTTTTTT.

Concerning this clone: A junction end diverges from the germline sequence, so it may reflect a read error. This chain connects TRBV7-8 to TRBJ1-2; 8 bases match TRBD1. Germline lookup yields CDR1 SGHVS and CDR2 FQNEAQ. The CDR3 totals 15 residues. The CDR3 bases are TGTGCCAGCAGCTTAGCAGCGGACAGGGCTCATGTTATTCGTTTC. This encodes CASSLAADRAHVIRF.

The genes are TRBV11-3 and TRBJ1-1; no clear D. The CDR3 consists of 13 residues. Deletions cut 3 bases from V and 0 bases from J, with 5 bases between. In germline, CDR1 is SGHNT, CDR2 YENEEA. As DNA, the CDR3 is TGTGCCAGCAGCTTTAACATGAACACTGAAGCTTTCTTT. It translates to CASSFNMNTEAFF.

The chain uses TRBV5-5 and TRBJ1-4, with D maybe TRBD1 (5 bases). Germline V lookup: CDR1 SGHKS, CDR2 YYEKEE (reference sequence). V was shortened by 6 bases and J by 8 bases, with 20 bases between the two germline ends. This CDR3 spans 15 amino acids. The CDR3 DNA sequence: TGTGCCAGCACCCCGGCCCGTGACAGTATCGAAAAACTGTTTTTT. Protein sequence: CASTPARDSIEKLFF.

This chain uses TRBV13 with TRBJ2-7; maybe TRBD1 (6 bases). Germline V lookup: CDR1 PRHDT, CDR2 FYEKMQ (reference sequence). V lost 5 bases, J lost 6 bases, and 14 bases lay in between. This CDR3 has 13 residues. CDR3 sequence (DNA): TGTGCCAGCAGCACAGGGAGTATGGGCGAGCAGTACTTC. As protein: CASSTGSMGEQYF.

The chain employs TRBV9 and TRBJ2-5; tentative D call: TRBD1 (6 bases). Trimming removed 0 bases at V and 4 bases at J, with 13 bases between. The CDR3 totals 15 residues. Per germline, CDR1 SGDLS and CDR2 YYNGEE. Here the CDR3 DNA reads TGTGCCAGCAGCGTAGGGGACACCGAGGGAGAGACCCAGTACTTC. Its protein is CASSVGDTEGETQYF.

The chain has TRBV6-5 and TRBJ1-1, with D unresolved. The CDR3 covers 15 residues. Germline CDR1 is MNHEY and CDR2 is SVGAGI. V gave up 4 bases and J gave up 0 bases, with 12 bases separating them. Here the CDR3 DNA reads TGTGCCAGCAGTTCGTTGGAGGGATTGAACACTGAAGCTTTCTTT. It yields the protein CASSSLEGLNTEAFF.

About this clone: This sample includes further DNA sequences coding for the same CDR3. The chain is built from TRBV5-1 and TRBJ1-1; D not certain. V was shortened by 0 bases and J by 2 bases, with 8 bases between the two germline ends. Germline V gene lookup returns CDR1 SGHRS and CDR2 YFSETQ. The CDR3 is made up of 14 amino acids. CDR3 loop: CASSLVGSNTEAFF. CDR3 DNA sequence: TGCGCCAGCAGCTTGGTGGGCTCAAACACTGAAGCTTTCTTT.

The chain combines TRBV14 with TRBJ1-1, with D maybe TRBD1 (5 bases). The V gene lost 1 base and the J gene lost 6 bases, with 15 bases spanning the gap. The CDR3 runs to 15 residues. Germline CDR1 and CDR2: SGHDN and FVKESK. In DNA, the CDR3 is TGTGCCAGCAGCCAAGTGGCGGGGCAGGGCGCTGAAGCTTTCTTT. This sequence encodes CASSQVAGQGAEAFF.

The chain links TRBV6-1 to TRBJ1-1; D uncertain. Trimming pared 2 bases from V and 11 bases from J, leaving 9 bases between. The CDR3 extends over 11 amino acids. CDR1 and CDR2 from the germline V gene are MNHNS and SASEGT. The CDR3 DNA reads as TGTGCCAGCAGTGAACTAAAGCGGGCTTTCTTT. Its protein is CASSELKRAFF.

This clone occurred once. This may come from a read error, since a much larger clone is one base off. This chain connects TRBV25-1 to TRBJ2-2, with 7 nucleotides matching TRBD1. The germline V gene encodes CDR1 MGHDK and CDR2 SYGVNS. This CDR3 spans 13 amino acids. Unmatched junction bases numbered 0, after V lost 5 bases and J lost 3 bases. Here the CDR3 reads CASSTGDTGELFF. The DNA for the CDR3 is TGTGCCAGCAGTACAGGGGACACCGGGGAGCTGTTTTTT.

The rearrangement uses TRBV11-2 and TRBJ1-5; TRBD1 might be the D (5 bases). The CDR3 totals 14 residues. CDR1 SGHAT and CDR2 FQNNGV come from the germline V gene. The V end was cut by 0 bases, the J end by 7 bases, with 10 bases between. CDR3 sequence reads: CASSLDHGGQPQHF. In DNA form, the CDR3 reads TGTGCCAGCAGCTTAGATCATGGGGGGCAGCCCCAGCATTTT. Drawing the rest from reference TRBV11-2 and TRBJ1-5, the complete variable domain is EAGVAQSPRYKIIEKRQSVAFWCNPISGHATLYWYQQILGQGPKLLIQFQNNGVVDDSQLPKDRFSAERLKGVDSTLKIQPAKLEDSAVYLCASSLDHGGQPQHFGDGTRLSIL.

J is TRBJ2-3 and V is TRBV24-1; 13 bases are shared with TRBD2. The CDR3 totals 18 residues. CDR1 KGHDR and CDR2 SFDVKD come from the germline V gene. V was clipped by 3 bases and J by 3 bases; unmatched bases: 8. This CDR3 is CATSDHGLAGAMTDTQYF. CDR3 sequence (DNA): TGTGCCACCAGTGATCACGGACTAGCGGGGGCGATGACAGATACGCAGTATTTT.

This clone occurred many times. The rearrangement joins TRBV24-1 to TRBJ2-2; D unclear. Per germline, CDR1 KGHDR and CDR2 SFDVKD. V shed 3 bases and J shed 7 bases, with 14 bases lying between them. The CDR3 runs to 15 residues. The CDR3, as DNA: TGTGCCACCAGTGATAGCCCTCCAAACGGCGGGGAGCTGTTTTTT. The encoded protein is CATSDSPPNGGELFF.

The chain recombines TRBV30 with TRBJ2-1, with TRBD2 identical over 8 bases. With V trimmed by 2 bases and J by 3 bases, 6 bases remained unmatched. The germline gives CDR1 GTSNPN, CDR2 SVGIG (reference sequence). This CDR3 is built from 15 residues. In DNA, the CDR3 is TGTGCCTGGAGTATGGCCGGGACTAGCTACAATGAGCAGTTCTTC. Translating gives CAWSMAGTSYNEQFF.